These T cell receptor beta chains were read from a single sample in a study of beta chain features in type 1 diabetes. Assay used: immunoSEQ multiplex PCR; TCRdb lists only in-frame clones, some missing. The data contain fewer than 300,000 clones, about a tenth of them seen just once; the ten biggest clones take up around 0.017%. Sequencing input: naive CD4+ T cells from blood. The receptors come from a man aged 25 to 45 with type 1 diabetes. Both conserved end residues are part of each CDR3. A D gene is named only where the DNA matches it firmly. Clone size is shown for a subset of rows, as once, few, many or a class of expanded clone.

>few|.|13|TRBJ2-5|TRBV4-3
TGCGCCAGCAGCCAAGGTAGAGAGGAGACCCAGTACTTC
CASSQGREETQYF
>few|.|12|TRBJ1-3|TRBV30
TGTGCCTGGACGGGACAAGGAAACACCATATATTTT
CAWTGQGNTIYF
>.|TRBD1|13|TRBJ2-5|TRBV5-1
TGCGCCAGCAGCTGGACAGGACAAGAGACCCAGTACTTC
CASSWTGQETQYF
>.|.|15|TRBJ2-6|TRBV4-3
TGCGCCAGCAGCCAACAGGTTCCAGGGGCCAACGTCCTGACTTTC
CASSQQVPGANVLTF
>.|TRBD1|14|TRBJ2-5|TRBV29-1
TGCAGCGTTGGGGACAGGGGGAAAGGAGAGACCCAGTACTTC
CSVGDRGKGETQYF
>.|.|15|TRBJ2-7|TRBV28
TGTGCCAGCACCAGCCTAATCAGGGGAGTCCGCGAGCAGTACTTC
CASTSLIRGVREQYF
>few|.|14|TRBJ2-2|TRBV7-2
TGTGCCAGCAGCTCCGCAGGCCGGTCCCGGGAGCTGTTTTTT
CASSSAGRSRELFF
>few|.|14|TRBJ2-2|TRBV7-2
TGTGCCAGCAGCTTACAGGGAAGGGCCGGGGAGCTGTTTTTT
CASSLQGRAGELFF
>once|.|16|TRBJ1-6|TRBV5-4
TGTGCCAGCAGCCGGGGACTCACCTCCTATAATTCACCCCTCCACTTT
CASSRGLTSYNSPLHF
>.|.|16|TRBJ2-5|TRBV28
TGTGCCAGCAGTTCCTCTTGGGGGCCAACGATTGAGACCCAGTACTTC
CASSSSWGPTIETQYF
>few|.|13|TRBJ1-1|TRBV4-3
TGCGCCAGCAGTCTCGACAGCTACACTGAAGCTTTCTTT
CASSLDSYTEAFF
>few|TRBD2|16|TRBJ2-2|TRBV9
TGTGCCAGCAGCCCGGGGAGGGCAGAAAACACCGGGGAGCTGTTTTTT
CASSPGRAENTGELFF
>few|TRBD1|15|TRBJ1-5|TRBV4-1
TGCGCCAGCAGCCAGGGACAGGTGTCCAATCAGCCCCAGCATTTT
CASSQGQVSNQPQHF
>few|.|14|TRBJ2-3|TRBV2
TGTGCCAGCAGTGAACTCAGGGGCACAGATACGCAGTATTTT
CASSELRGTDTQYF
>few|TRBD1|14|TRBJ2-3|TRBV11-2
TGTGCCAGCAGCTCAGGGACAGGCACAGATACGCAGTATTTT
CASSSGTGTDTQYF
>.|TRBD2|15|TRBJ2-1|TRBV4-3
TGCGCCAGCAGCCCACTAGCGGGGGCCTACAATGAGCAGTTCTTC
CASSPLAGAYNEQFF
>few|TRBD1|13|TRBJ2-5|TRBV29-1
TGCAGCGTTCTACAGGGGGCGCGGGAGACCCAGTACTTC
CSVLQGARETQYF
>.|.|15|TRBJ2-1|TRBV5-1
TGCGCCAGCAGCAGTGAGCGGGTCGGGCGAGGTGAGCAGTTCTTC
CASSSERVGRGEQFF
>.|.|12|TRBJ2-7|TRBV2
TGTGCCAGCAGTGCCGAGGCCTACGAGCAGTACTTC
CASSAEAYEQYF
>few|.|15|TRBJ2-7|TRBV5-1
TGCGCCAGCAGCTTGGCCCCAGGAAACCACTACGAGCAGTACTTC
CASSLAPGNHYEQYF
>few|.|11|TRBJ2-7|TRBV2
TGTGCCAGCATGGAGGGGAACGAGCAGTACTTC
CASMEGNEQYF
>few|TRBD2|15|TRBJ2-7|TRBV7-3
TGTGCCAGCAGCTTAAGGGGCGGGAGCTCCTACGAGCAGTACTTC
CASSLRGGSSYEQYF
>.|TRBD1|13|TRBJ2-1|TRBV19
TGTGCAGCCGGGACAGGGGGCTTCAATGAGCAGTTCTTC
CAAGTGGFNEQFF
>few|.|15|TRBJ2-7|TRBV7-2
TGTGCCAGCAGCTTAGACAGGAGCCACTCCTACGAGCAGTACTTC
CASSLDRSHSYEQYF
>.|.|15|TRBJ2-5|TRBV15
TGTGCCACCAGCAGAGATTTGGACAGCCAAGAGACCCAGTACTTC
CATSRDLDSQETQYF
>.|.|15|TRBJ2-2|TRBV11-2
TGTGCCAGCAGCTTAGTACCGGGTAACACCGGGGAGCTGTTTTTT
CASSLVPGNTGELFF